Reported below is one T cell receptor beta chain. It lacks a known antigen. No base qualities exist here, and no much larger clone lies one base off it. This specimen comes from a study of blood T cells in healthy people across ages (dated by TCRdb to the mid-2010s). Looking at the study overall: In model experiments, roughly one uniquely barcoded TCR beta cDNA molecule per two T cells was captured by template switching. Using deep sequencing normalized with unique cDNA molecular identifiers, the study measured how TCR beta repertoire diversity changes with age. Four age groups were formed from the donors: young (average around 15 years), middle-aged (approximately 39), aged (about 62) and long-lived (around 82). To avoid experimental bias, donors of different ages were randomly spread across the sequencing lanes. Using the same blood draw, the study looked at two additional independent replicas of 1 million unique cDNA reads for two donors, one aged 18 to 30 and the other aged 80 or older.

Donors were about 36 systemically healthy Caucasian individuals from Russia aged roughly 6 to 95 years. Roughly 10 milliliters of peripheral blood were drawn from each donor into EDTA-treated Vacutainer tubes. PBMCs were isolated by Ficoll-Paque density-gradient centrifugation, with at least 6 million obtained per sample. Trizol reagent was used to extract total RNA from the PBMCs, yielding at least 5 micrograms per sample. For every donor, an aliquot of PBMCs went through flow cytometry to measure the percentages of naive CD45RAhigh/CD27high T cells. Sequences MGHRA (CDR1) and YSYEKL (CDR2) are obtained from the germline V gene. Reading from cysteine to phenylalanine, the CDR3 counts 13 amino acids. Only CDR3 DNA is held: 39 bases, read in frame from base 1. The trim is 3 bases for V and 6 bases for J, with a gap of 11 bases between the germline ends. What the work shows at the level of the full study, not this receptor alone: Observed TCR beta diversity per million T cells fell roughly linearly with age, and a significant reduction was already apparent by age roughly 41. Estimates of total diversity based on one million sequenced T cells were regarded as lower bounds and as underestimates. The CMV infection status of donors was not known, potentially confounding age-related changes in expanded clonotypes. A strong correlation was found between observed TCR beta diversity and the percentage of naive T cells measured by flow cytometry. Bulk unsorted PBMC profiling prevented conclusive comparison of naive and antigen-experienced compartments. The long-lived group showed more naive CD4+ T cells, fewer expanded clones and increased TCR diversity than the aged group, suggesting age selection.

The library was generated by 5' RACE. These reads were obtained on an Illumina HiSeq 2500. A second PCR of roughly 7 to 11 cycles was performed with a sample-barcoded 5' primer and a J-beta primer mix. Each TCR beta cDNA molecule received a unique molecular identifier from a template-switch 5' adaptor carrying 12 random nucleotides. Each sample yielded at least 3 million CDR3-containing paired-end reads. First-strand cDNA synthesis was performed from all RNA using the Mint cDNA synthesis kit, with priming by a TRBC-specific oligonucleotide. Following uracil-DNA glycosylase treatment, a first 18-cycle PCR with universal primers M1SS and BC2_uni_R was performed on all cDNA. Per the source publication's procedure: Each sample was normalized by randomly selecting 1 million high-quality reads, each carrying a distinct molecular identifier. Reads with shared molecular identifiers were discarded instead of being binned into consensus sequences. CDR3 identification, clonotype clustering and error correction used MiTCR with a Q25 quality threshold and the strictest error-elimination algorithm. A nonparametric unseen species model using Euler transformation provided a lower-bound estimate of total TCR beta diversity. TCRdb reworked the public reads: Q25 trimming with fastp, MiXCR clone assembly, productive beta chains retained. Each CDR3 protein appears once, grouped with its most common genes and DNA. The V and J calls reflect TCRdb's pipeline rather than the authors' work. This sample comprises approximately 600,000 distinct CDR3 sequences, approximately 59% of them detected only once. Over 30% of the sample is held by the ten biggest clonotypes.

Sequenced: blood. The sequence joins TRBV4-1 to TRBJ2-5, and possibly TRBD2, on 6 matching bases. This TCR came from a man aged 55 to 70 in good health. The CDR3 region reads CASSQGLLKTQYF. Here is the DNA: TGCGCCAGCAGCCAGGGACTTCTAAAGACCCAGTACTTC.